This T cell receptor (beta chain) was captured by sequencing in a study of spatial heterogeneity in lung cancer. Study-level points and caveats: Alpha chains reached an estimated coverage of about 7% of tumor T cells, and beta chains 11% to 15%. For expanded intratumoral alpha and beta TCRs, counts tracked tumor mutation counts.

This clonotype counts as large (0.1 to 1%). The antigen is undetermined. Every cDNA TCR molecule received its own unique molecular identifier. TCRdb ran MiXCR on the 5' RACE reads and lists one entry per CDR3 protein. Among more than 650 distinct CDR3 sequences, around 10% were seen once, and the ten largest hold about 33%. Time point described: sample taken at primary tumor resection. Researchers sequenced whole RNA taken from tumor, nontumor lung or frozen PBMC without sorting. Sequences were derived from lung tumor tissue, sampled at surgery. The source is a male donor with early-stage non-small cell lung cancer.

The CDR3 reads CAISTGGATEKLFF. CDR3 DNA sequence: TGTGCCATCAGTACAGGGGGCGCAACCGAAAAACTGTTTTTT. The chain carries TRBV10-3 and TRBJ1-4; 9 bases fit TRBD1. The trim removed 5 bases at V and 8 bases at J, leaving 6 bases unmatched. CDR1 ENHRY and CDR2 SYGVKD come from the germline V gene. CDR3 length: 14 amino acids.